A selection of T cell receptor beta chains follows, all from one sample in a study of CD8 T cells in Susac syndrome. TCRdb re-called the immunoSEQ multiplex PCR reads through MiXCR, storing one row per CDR3 protein. The sample carries 250,000 to 300,000 distinct CDR3 sequences, about 82% recorded once. Specimen: CD8+ T cells from PBMCs. These receptors all stem from a human donor with multiple sclerosis. Each CDR3 is given with its conserved first and last residue. Each record gives: V gene, J gene, clone size, D gene, CDR3 DNA, CDR3 protein. The D gene is left open where the match is weak. Clone size is stated in some rows and not others, as once, few, many or a class when expanded.

TRBV6-2/TRBV6-3	TRBJ2-2	NA	NA	TGTGCCAGCCTGGAAACGGGATCTGGAGGGGAGCTGTTTTTT	CASLETGSGGELFF
TRBV27	TRBJ2-1	NA	TRBD2	TGTGCCAGCAGTACTCAGTTACTAGCGGGAGTGGAAGTTGTGGAGTTCTTC	CASSTQLLAGVEVVEFF
TRBV27	TRBJ2-2	NA	NA	TGTGCCAGCAGTTCATTCGTCACTTCGGGGGCCGTGAACACCGGGGAGCTGTTTTTT	CASSSFVTSGAVNTGELFF
TRBV27	TRBJ2-5	NA	NA	TGTGCCAGCAGTTTACTCCGGGACACGAATCAAGAGACCCAGTACTTC	CASSLLRDTNQETQYF
TRBV5-1	TRBJ2-2	NA	TRBD2	TGCGCCAGCAACTCTATGGGGACTAGCGACACCGGGGAGCTGTTTTTT	CASNSMGTSDTGELFF
TRBV28	TRBJ2-7	few	NA	TGTGCCAGCAGTTATAGGGGCAGCTACTACGAGCAGTACTTC	CASSYRGSYYEQYF
TRBV28	TRBJ2-1	NA	NA	TGTGCCAGCAGTTTATTTACCGGACCTTACAATGAGCAGTTCTTC	CASSLFTGPYNEQFF
TRBV29-1	TRBJ2-1	NA	TRBD2	TGCAGCGTCCCTAATTGGGGGAGGGCCGATGAGCAGTTCTTC	CSVPNWGRADEQFF
TRBV20-1	TRBJ2-1	NA	NA	TGCAGCCCGAAGACAGGACCCTACAATGAGCAGTTCTTC	CSPKTGPYNEQFF
TRBV6-5	TRBJ1-1	NA	NA	TGTGCCAGCAGCCGGACGGCGGCGGGCCCGACTGAAGCTTTCTTT	CASSRTAAGPTEAFF
TRBV2	TRBJ2-3	NA	NA	TGTGCCAGCAGTGAACGCTCAACAGATACGCAGTATTTT	CASSERSTDTQYF
TRBV6-2/TRBV6-3	TRBJ2-7	NA	NA	TGTGCCAGCAGTTACTCGAGGAGCGGGACAGCCTCCTACGAGCAGTACTTC	CASSYSRSGTASYEQYF
TRBV30	TRBJ2-1	NA	TRBD2	TGTGCCTGGAGGTGGACTAGCGGGGACTACAATGAGCAGTTCTTC	CAWRWTSGDYNEQFF
TRBV12-3/TRBV12-4	TRBJ1-5	NA	TRBD1	TGTGCCAGCAGTTTAGGGACAGGGGTTGGCAATCAGCCCCAGCATTTT	CASSLGTGVGNQPQHF
TRBV24-1	TRBJ2-7	NA	TRBD2	TGTGCCACCAGTGACTCAGCGGGACTAGCGGGCTACGAGCAGTACTTC	CATSDSAGLAGYEQYF
TRBV10-1	TRBJ2-7	NA	TRBD1	TGCGCCAGTCGTTCGTCAGGGGGCCTTGGCGAGCAGTACTTC	CASRSSGGLGEQYF
TRBV10-3	TRBJ2-3	NA	NA	TGTGCCACTGGTATGGATACGCAGTATTTT	CATGMDTQYF
TRBV20-1	TRBJ2-1	NA	NA	TGCAGTGCGCCCGGGATTACTCTCGACAATGAGCAGTTCTTC	CSAPGITLDNEQFF
TRBV6-5	TRBJ1-2	NA	TRBD1	TGTGCCAGCAGTTCTAGGACAGGGTTCCTATACTATGGCTACACCTTC	CASSSRTGFLYYGYTF
TRBV20-1	TRBJ1-6	NA	NA	TGCAGTGCTAGAGATATCGGGGCACCCCTCCACTTT	CSARDIGAPLHF
TRBV28	TRBJ2-3	NA	NA	TGTGCCAGCAGTCCCCTAACCGGCACAGATACGCAGTATTTT	CASSPLTGTDTQYF
TRBV25-1	TRBJ1-2	NA	TRBD1	TGTGCCAGCGGGGGACAGGCACTGGGCTACACCTTC	CASGGQALGYTF
TRBV13	TRBJ2-3	once	NA	TGTGCCAGCAGCCCCATTACAGAGCCCACAGATACGCAGTATTTT	CASSPITEPTDTQYF
TRBV7-9	TRBJ2-5	NA	TRBD1	TGTGCCAGCAGCTCCCCAGACAGGGGGCACCCCCAGGAGACCCAGTACTTC	CASSSPDRGHPQETQYF
TRBV4-3	TRBJ2-1	NA	NA	TGCGCCAGCAGCCAGAAGGACGGTTCCTACAATGAGCAGTTCTTC	CASSQKDGSYNEQFF
TRBV7-9	TRBJ2-7	NA	NA	TGTGCCAGCAGCTCCGGGACTCGTTCCTACGAGCAGTACTTC	CASSSGTRSYEQYF
TRBV3-1	TRBJ2-3	NA	TRBD2	TGTGCCAGCAGCCAAGAGGCGGGAGGGCCCGCAGATACGCAGTATTTT	CASSQEAGGPADTQYF
TRBV4-3	TRBJ2-1	NA	TRBD2	TGCGCCAGCAGCCTGACTAGCACCGACGAGCAGTTCTTC	CASSLTSTDEQFF
TRBV11-2	TRBJ2-7	NA	NA	TGTGCCAGCAGCTTAGAGGGACCCGGCTACGAGCAGTACTTC	CASSLEGPGYEQYF
TRBV30	TRBJ2-1	NA	NA	TGTGCCTGGAGTGTTCGATTGGCTAGTCCCTACAATGAGCAGTTCTTC	CAWSVRLASPYNEQFF
TRBV30	TRBJ1-1	NA	NA	TGTGCCTGGAGTATTGGCGTATCGAACACTGAAGCTTTCTTT	CAWSIGVSNTEAFF
TRBV7-3	TRBJ2-6	NA	NA	TGTGCCAGCAGCTTAACGGCGGCGCTCTCTGGGGCCAACGTCCTGACTTTC	CASSLTAALSGANVLTF
TRBV7-6	TRBJ2-1	NA	TRBD2	TGTGCCAGCAGCTTAGCTGCAGCGGGAGGCATCTCCTACAATGAGCAGTTCTTC	CASSLAAAGGISYNEQFF
TRBV28	TRBJ2-7	NA	TRBD1	TGTGCCAGCAGCCCCAGCGGGACAGGGGGCTACGAGCAGTACTTC	CASSPSGTGGYEQYF
TRBV6-2/TRBV6-3	TRBJ2-1	once	NA	TGTGCCAGCAGTTACCCGGGGAGCGGAGAGGGCCTCATGCGCAATGAGCAGTTCTTC	CASSYPGSGEGLMRNEQFF
TRBV7-9	TRBJ1-2	NA	NA	TGTGCCAGCAGCTCGACCTCTAACTATGGCTACACCTTC	CASSSTSNYGYTF
TRBV19	TRBJ2-1	once	NA	TGTGCCAGTAGTCCCTCTTACTACAATGAGCAGTTCTTC	CASSPSYYNEQFF
TRBV20-1	TRBJ2-5	NA	NA	TGCAGTGCTAGGTCAGCGGCAGGGTTATCGGAAGAGACCCAGTACTTC	CSARSAAGLSEETQYF